This T cell receptor beta chain was found in a study of T cells after posttransplantation cyclophosphamide. Study-wide findings and caveats: After PTCy, TRB diversity resembled that of CNI/methotrexate controls. Blood and skin or GI T cell repertoires showed limited TRB overlap.

TCRdb's table, derived via immunoSEQ multiplex PCR, lists solely in-frame clones and lacks some. This sample has tens of thousands of clones, with about 91% found just once. Turning to this clone: Its antigen is unknown.

The J segment lost 5 bases and the V segment lost 3 bases, leaving 9 bases of the junction unmatched. This CDR3 is built from 15 residues. Germline CDR1 and CDR2: SGHDT and YYEEEE. The genes are TRBV5-6 and TRBJ2-7, with 9 bases that match TRBD1. The specimen sequenced was PBMCs. The TCR originated in a woman aged 45-65 years in good health and a related stem cell transplant donor. The CDR3 loop is CASSWDRDLIDEQYF. DNA of the CDR3: TGTGCCAGCAGCTGGGACAGGGACCTAATCGACGAGCAGTACTTC.